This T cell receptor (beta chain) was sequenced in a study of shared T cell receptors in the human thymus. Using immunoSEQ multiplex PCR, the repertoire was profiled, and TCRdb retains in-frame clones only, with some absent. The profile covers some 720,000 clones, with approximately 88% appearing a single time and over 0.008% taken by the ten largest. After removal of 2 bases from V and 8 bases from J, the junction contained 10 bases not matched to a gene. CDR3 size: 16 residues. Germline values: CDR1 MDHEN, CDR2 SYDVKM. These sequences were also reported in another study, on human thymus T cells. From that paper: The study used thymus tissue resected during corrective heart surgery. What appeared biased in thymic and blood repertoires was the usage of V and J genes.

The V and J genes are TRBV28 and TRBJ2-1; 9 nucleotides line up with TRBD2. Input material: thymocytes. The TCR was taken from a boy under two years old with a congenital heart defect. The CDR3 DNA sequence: TGTGCCAGCAGTTTACCCCGCGCTAGCGGGATTCATGAGCAGTTCTTC. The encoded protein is CASSLPRASGIHEQFF.